Given below is one T cell receptor (beta chain) in context. What it recognizes is unknown. The method was immunoSEQ multiplex PCR; TCRdb's version includes in-frame clones alone and lacks a portion of them. The table has 160,000 or so clones, about 90% seen once; the top ten hold approximately 2%. The sample originates from a study of T cell responses to AZD1222 COVID-19 vaccine. About the study: Both about-4-week and about-12-week second-dose recipients were combined.

General study findings and limits: Every sample of the repertoires postdated the peak T cell response. Spike-specific TCR depth and breadth grew after two AZD1222 doses. Within unmutated variant regions lay the reported targets of nearly half of spike-specific TCRs.

The TCR was taken from an adult in good health. Material: peripheral blood, obtained on day 0 of AZD1222 vaccination.

CDR3 sequence (DNA): TGTGCCTGGAGTTATATGGGGACAGGGAATGGCTACACCTTC. Its protein product is CAWSYMGTGNGYTF. V and J are TRBV30 and TRBJ1-2; 9 bases match TRBD1. The V gene end was trimmed by 2 bases and the J gene end by 6 bases; junction bases not matched to a gene: 7. The CDR3 runs 14 residues. From germline, CDR1 is GTSNPN and CDR2 SVGIG (reference sequence).